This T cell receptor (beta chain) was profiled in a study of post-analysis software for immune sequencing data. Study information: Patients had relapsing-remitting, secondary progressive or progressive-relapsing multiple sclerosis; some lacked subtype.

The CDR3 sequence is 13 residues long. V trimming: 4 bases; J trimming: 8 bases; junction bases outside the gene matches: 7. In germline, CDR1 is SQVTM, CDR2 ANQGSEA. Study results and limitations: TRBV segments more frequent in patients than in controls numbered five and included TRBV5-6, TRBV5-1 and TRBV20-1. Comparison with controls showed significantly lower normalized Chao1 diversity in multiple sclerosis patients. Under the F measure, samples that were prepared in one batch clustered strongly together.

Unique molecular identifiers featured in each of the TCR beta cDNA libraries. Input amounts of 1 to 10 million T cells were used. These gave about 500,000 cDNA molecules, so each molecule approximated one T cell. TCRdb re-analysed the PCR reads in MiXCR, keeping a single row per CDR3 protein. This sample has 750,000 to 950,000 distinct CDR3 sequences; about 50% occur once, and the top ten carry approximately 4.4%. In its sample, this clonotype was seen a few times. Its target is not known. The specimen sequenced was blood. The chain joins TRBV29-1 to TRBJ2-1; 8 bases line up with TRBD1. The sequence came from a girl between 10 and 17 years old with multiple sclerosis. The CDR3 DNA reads TGCAGCGTTGCAGGGGGCGCCACGGATGAGCAGTTCTTC. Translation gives CSVAGGATDEQFF.